This T cell receptor delta chain was recovered during a study of γδ T cells in repeated Plasmodium falciparum infection. Study-wide context: Malian children with intense seasonal malaria exposure were compared with matched Australian children. Sampling occurred at baseline, pre-infection for selected infections, and 21 days post-infection.

Vgamma9/Vdelta2+ and Vdelta2-negative gammadelta T cells were flow-sorted from PBMC for bulk sequencing. Both TRG and TRD chains were sequenced from each sorted sample. TCRdb ran CATT on the multiplex PCR reads. The sample includes about 57,000 delta-chain clones, around 1.7% of them seen just once. The germline V gene encodes CDR1 TVYSNPD and CDR2 GDNSRS (reference sequence). The J segment lost 0 bases and the V segment lost 1 base, leaving 45 bases of the junction unmatched. The CDR3 is 29 residues long. In its sample, this clone was seen a few times. This DNA translates differently at residue 23 from the TCRdb protein, which is that of a much larger clone; a read error is likely, and the protein shown is the DNA's own translation.

The material sequenced was gamma-delta T cells from blood. The genes are TRDV3 and TRDJ1; 12 bases are shared with TRDD3. This TCR derives from a pool of human donors (malaria-infected and uninfected, not separated). In DNA form, the CDR3 reads TGTGCCTTTAAAGTCCCCTGCCTCTTAACCAAACTGGGGGATACCCCGATCTACATGTCGTACAGCAACACCGATAAACTCATCTTT. It is translated as CAFKVPCLLTKLGDTPIYMSYSNTDKLIF.